This is a list of T cell receptor beta chains from one sample in a study of cytomegalovirus exposure and HLA in healthy donors. Some clones are missing from TCRdb's copy, which holds only in-frame ones; the method was immunoSEQ multiplex PCR. The table includes some 110,000 clones, over 65% detected once. Material: PBMCs. The receptor source for this set is a woman under 40 in good health and CMV-seronegative. Both conserved end residues are part of each CDR3. The order of the fields is V gene, D gene, J gene, clone size, CDR3 protein, CDR3 DNA. D genes are given only for firm matches. Clone size is stated in some rows and not others, as once, few, many or a class when expanded.

V: TRBV5-1; D: -; J: TRBJ1-2; size: -; CDR3: CASSLPGTGGGYTF; DNA: TGCGCCAGCAGCCTACCAGGGACCGGGGGAGGCTACACCTTC
V: TRBV19; D: TRBD1; J: TRBJ1-5; size: -; CDR3: CASKDRGIGGQPQHF; DNA: TGTGCCTCAAAGGACAGGGGAATTGGAGGTCAGCCCCAGCATTTT
V: TRBV30; D: -; J: TRBJ1-1; size: -; CDR3: CAWSVHKKMNTEAFF; DNA: TGTGCCTGGAGTGTACATAAGAAAATGAACACTGAAGCTTTCTTT
V: TRBV5-6; D: TRBD1; J: TRBJ2-3; size: -; CDR3: CASSFGTGGDTQYF; DNA: TGTGCCAGCAGCTTCGGGACAGGGGGAGATACGCAGTATTTT
V: TRBV10-2; D: -; J: TRBJ1-1; size: -; CDR3: CASSERQGGGWWTEAFF; DNA: TGCGCCAGCAGTGAGCGGCAGGGAGGAGGCTGGTGGACTGAAGCTTTCTTT
V: TRBV30; D: -; J: TRBJ1-2; size: -; CDR3: CAWRGVDSGYTF; DNA: TGTGCCTGGAGGGGGGTGGACAGTGGCTACACCTTC
V: TRBV6-5; D: -; J: TRBJ1-1; size: -; CDR3: CASSYTAGFNTEAFF; DNA: TGTGCCAGCAGTTACACGGCGGGGTTTAACACTGAAGCTTTCTTT
V: TRBV28; D: -; J: TRBJ2-5; size: -; CDR3: CASIPSGIQETQYF; DNA: TGTGCCAGCATCCCCTCCGGGATCCAAGAGACCCAGTACTTC
V: TRBV10-1; D: -; J: TRBJ1-5; size: -; CDR3: CASSPGGNANNQPQHF; DNA: TGCGCCAGCAGTCCAGGAGGAAACGCTAACAATCAGCCCCAGCATTTT
V: TRBV5-4; D: TRBD1; J: TRBJ1-1; size: -; CDR3: CASSSGQGQAPKNTEAFF; DNA: TGTGCCAGCAGCTCCGGACAGGGCCAGGCCCCTAAGAACACTGAAGCTTTCTTT
V: TRBV5-4; D: -; J: TRBJ1-2; size: -; CDR3: CASSYDNNYGYTF; DNA: TGTGCCAGCAGCTACGACAACAACTATGGCTACACCTTC
V: TRBV30; D: TRBD2; J: TRBJ2-7; size: -; CDR3: CAWSRGEDEQYF; DNA: TGTGCCTGGAGTCGGGGGGAGGACGAGCAGTACTTC
V: TRBV6-6; D: TRBD2; J: TRBJ2-7; size: once; CDR3: CASSKPTSGTYEQYF; DNA: TGTGCCAGCAGTAAACCGACTAGCGGTACCTACGAGCAGTACTTC
V: TRBV27; D: -; J: TRBJ1-1; size: -; CDR3: CASSLGTANTEAFF; DNA: TGTGCCAGCAGTTTAGGCACAGCAAACACTGAAGCTTTCTTT
V: TRBV18; D: TRBD1; J: TRBJ2-4; size: few; CDR3: CASSPEDRGLNIQYF; DNA: TGTGCCAGCTCACCAGAGGACAGGGGGCTAAACATTCAGTACTTC
V: TRBV14; D: TRBD1; J: TRBJ1-2; size: -; CDR3: CASSQTGGAGFGYTF; DNA: TGTGCCAGCAGCCAAACAGGGGGCGCAGGATTCGGCTACACCTTC
V: TRBV6-5; D: TRBD1; J: TRBJ2-5; size: -; CDR3: CASRSRTGRKTQYF; DNA: TGTGCCAGCAGATCCCGGACAGGGAGAAAGACCCAGTACTTC
V: TRBV18; D: TRBD1; J: TRBJ1-1; size: -; CDR3: CASSTRTGQNTEAFF; DNA: TGTGCCAGCTCAACCCGGACAGGGCAGAACACTGAAGCTTTCTTT
V: TRBV6-5; D: TRBD2; J: TRBJ2-1; size: -; CDR3: CASSPGTSAYNEQFF; DNA: TGTGCCAGCAGCCCAGGGACTAGCGCATACAATGAGCAGTTCTTC
V: TRBV11-2; D: TRBD1; J: TRBJ1-2; size: -; CDR3: CASSSGQPYGYTF; DNA: TGTGCCAGCAGCTCGGGACAGCCCTATGGCTACACCTTC
V: TRBV6-6; D: TRBD1; J: TRBJ1-4; size: few; CDR3: CASSYSGQGSNEKLFF; DNA: TGTGCCAGCAGTTACTCGGGACAGGGATCGAATGAAAAACTGTTTTTT
V: TRBV20-1; D: -; J: TRBJ1-1; size: -; CDR3: CSASHRGAFF; DNA: TGCAGTGCTAGTCATAGGGGAGCTTTCTTT
V: TRBV19; D: -; J: TRBJ2-7; size: -; CDR3: CASSITSGYEQYF; DNA: TGTGCCAGTAGTATAACGTCCGGCTACGAGCAGTACTTC
V: TRBV30; D: -; J: TRBJ2-7; size: few; CDR3: CAQGANPYEQYF; DNA: TGTGCCCAAGGGGCAAACCCCTACGAGCAGTACTTC
V: TRBV18; D: -; J: TRBJ2-6; size: -; CDR3: CASSLMTRPGGANVLTF; DNA: TGTGCCAGCTCACTAATGACCCGTCCGGGAGGGGCCAACGTCCTGACTTTC
V: TRBV6-1; D: -; J: TRBJ1-5; size: few; CDR3: CASSTGLGNNQPQHF; DNA: TGTGCCAGCAGCACAGGGTTAGGGAACAATCAGCCCCAGCATTTT
V: TRBV6-5; D: -; J: TRBJ2-7; size: -; CDR3: CASGLGAGYYEQYF; DNA: TGTGCCAGCGGCCTGGGGGCAGGGTACTACGAGCAGTACTTC
V: TRBV5-6; D: -; J: TRBJ1-1; size: -; CDR3: CASRKQHVNTEAFF; DNA: TGTGCCAGCCGTAAACAGCACGTGAACACTGAAGCTTTCTTT
V: TRBV25-1; D: -; J: TRBJ1-2; size: few; CDR3: CASSEAGANYGYTF; DNA: TGTGCCAGCAGTGAAGCGGGGGCGAACTATGGCTACACCTTC
V: TRBV14; D: -; J: TRBJ2-7; size: -; CDR3: CASSHLTPGSRDEQYF; DNA: TGTGCCAGCAGCCATTTGACTCCGGGGTCCCGAGACGAGCAGTACTTC
V: TRBV30; D: -; J: TRBJ2-1; size: -; CDR3: CACDTVQGNEQFF; DNA: TGTGCCTGCGACACGGTTCAAGGTAATGAGCAGTTCTTC
V: TRBV5-4; D: TRBD1; J: TRBJ1-1; size: -; CDR3: CASSLGGQGISEAFF; DNA: TGTGCCAGCAGCTTGGGTGGACAGGGGATCTCTGAAGCTTTCTTT
V: TRBV11-2; D: -; J: TRBJ1-2; size: -; CDR3: CASSPRANLPQGYTF; DNA: TGTGCCAGCAGCCCGAGGGCCAACCTTCCGCAGGGCTACACCTTC
V: TRBV18; D: -; J: TRBJ1-4; size: -; CDR3: CASSPGGSNEKLFF; DNA: TGTGCCAGCTCACCAGGGGGGTCTAATGAAAAACTGTTTTTT
V: TRBV7-9; D: -; J: TRBJ1-1; size: once; CDR3: CASSLAQGSQRAFF; DNA: TGTGCCAGCAGCTTAGCGCAAGGCAGTCAGAGGGCTTTCTTT
V: TRBV10-2; D: -; J: TRBJ2-7; size: -; CDR3: CASSDPSDGKWRRYEQYF; DNA: TGCGCCAGCAGTGACCCTTCGGACGGGAAGTGGAGGCGCTACGAGCAGTACTTC
V: TRBV30; D: TRBD2; J: TRBJ2-3; size: -; CDR3: CAWSGGKEADTQYF; DNA: TGTGCCTGGAGCGGGGGGAAGGAAGCAGATACGCAGTATTTT
V: TRBV7-2; D: TRBD1; J: TRBJ2-7; size: few; CDR3: CASSARQGPAYEQYF; DNA: TGTGCCAGCAGCGCCAGACAGGGGCCAGCCTACGAGCAGTACTTC
V: TRBV27; D: TRBD2; J: TRBJ2-5; size: few; CDR3: CASSSAGEGETQYF; DNA: TGTGCCAGCAGTTCGGCGGGAGAGGGAGAGACCCAGTACTTC
V: TRBV23-1; D: -; J: TRBJ2-6; size: -; CDR3: CASSQKQGVTGANVLTF; DNA: TGCGCCAGCAGTCAAAAGCAGGGTGTTACTGGGGCCAACGTCCTGACTTTC
V: TRBV11-2; D: -; J: TRBJ1-5; size: -; CDR3: CASSSSFSSGPQHF; DNA: TGTGCCAGCAGCTCGTCATTTTCATCAGGGCCCCAGCATTTT
V: TRBV4-3; D: TRBD1; J: TRBJ1-6; size: few; CDR3: CASSQEATGNNSPLHF; DNA: TGCGCCAGCAGCCAAGAGGCGACAGGGAATAATTCACCCCTCCACTTT
V: TRBV2; D: TRBD1; J: TRBJ2-5; size: few; CDR3: CASIYARTGGAETQYF; DNA: TGTGCCAGCATATACGCCCGGACAGGGGGCGCGGAGACCCAGTACTTC
V: TRBV6-6; D: TRBD2; J: TRBJ2-7; size: -; CDR3: CASSWGLAVNYEQYF; DNA: TGTGCCAGCAGTTGGGGACTAGCGGTAAACTACGAGCAGTACTTC
V: TRBV7-9; D: TRBD1; J: TRBJ1-4; size: -; CDR3: CASSADRQGEKLFF; DNA: TGTGCCAGCAGCGCGGACAGGCAAGGAGAAAAACTGTTTTTT
V: TRBV30; D: TRBD2; J: TRBJ2-1; size: -; CDR3: CAWSDLRRGGNEQFF; DNA: TGTGCCTGGAGTGACCTCCGGCGGGGGGGGAATGAGCAGTTCTTC
V: TRBV4-3; D: TRBD2; J: TRBJ2-3; size: few; CDR3: CASSRQRGGTDTQYF; DNA: TGCGCCAGCAGCCGGCAGCGGGGGGGCACAGATACGCAGTATTTT
V: TRBV28; D: -; J: TRBJ1-5; size: -; CDR3: CASSDHRGTQHF; DNA: TGTGCCAGCAGTGATCACCGGGGGACCCAGCATTTT
V: TRBV6-5; D: -; J: TRBJ1-1; size: once; CDR3: CASSYSRGSEAFF; DNA: TGTGCCAGCAGTTACTCACGGGGGTCTGAAGCTTTCTTT
V: TRBV7-9; D: TRBD1; J: TRBJ1-2; size: -; CDR3: CASSLEQGGRVTF; DNA: TGTGCCAGCAGCTTAGAGCAGGGGGGCAGAGTCACCTTC
V: TRBV5-1; D: -; J: TRBJ2-7; size: -; CDR3: CASSPQTSSYEQYF; DNA: TGCGCCAGCAGCCCTCAGACAAGCTCCTACGAGCAGTACTTC